The 29 T cell receptor beta chains presented below share a single source sample, sequenced in a study of T cell clonality in common variable immunodeficiency. Data came from immunoSEQ multiplex PCR; TCRdb stores just in-frame clones and leaves some out. The record shows under 40,000 clones for this sample, with no singletons present. The sample consisted of peripheral blood mononuclear cells. All receptors come from a person aged 18-70 years in good health.

This clone has a count of ten or more. The CDR3 is cut off 3 residues early in the read; its end comes from the germline J gene. The genes are TRBV7-6 and TRBJ2-7; perhaps TRBD1 as D (6 bases). This CDR3 contains 16 residues. CDR1 and CDR2 from the germline V gene are SGHVS and FNYEAQ. V dropped 1 base and J dropped 2 bases, with 15 bases sitting between them. Here the CDR3 reads CASSLGPQGPPYEQYF. The CDR3 DNA, read in part, is TGTGCCAGCAGCTTAGGCCCGCAGGGGCCCCCCTACGAG.

This clone occurred many times. The read terminates 3 residues ahead of where the CDR3 ends, so the germline J gene completes it. This sequence joins TRBV18 and TRBJ2-7, with 9 bases lining up with TRBD1. Per the germline V gene, CDR1 is KGHSH and CDR2 is LQKENI. CDR3 length: 14 amino acids. The V gene end was trimmed by 6 bases and the J gene end by 5 bases; junction bases not matched to a gene: 8. CDR3 loop: CASSPGQGPHEQYF. The part of the CDR3 DNA that was read is TGTGCCAGCTCCCCGGGACAGGGTCCTCACGAG.

This clone has at least ten counts. The read ends 3 residues early relative to the CDR3; the germline J gene fills the gap. The V and J genes are TRBV18 and TRBJ2-7; 8 bases are a match to TRBD1. Germline V gene data show CDR1 as KGHSH and CDR2 as LQKENI. Trimming cost V 2 bases and J 4 bases; bases outside gene matches: 13. This CDR3 comprises 17 residues. The CDR3 reads CASSPETPGQAWYEQYF. The DNA read from the CDR3 is TGTGCCAGCTCACCAGAAACACCGGGACAGGCGTGGTACGAG.

This clone was seen repeatedly, ten times or more. The sequence runs out 3 residues before the end of the CDR3; the remainder is reconstructed from the germline J gene. The chain employs TRBV30 and TRBJ1-2, with 7 bases matching TRBD1. The CDR3 totals 12 residues. The germline V gene encodes CDR1 GTSNPN and CDR2 SVGIG (reference sequence). Incomplete CDR3 DNA: TGTGCCTGGAGTATAGGGGGCGGCGGC. As protein: CAWSIGGGG. The full CDR3 protein is CAWSIGGGGYTF.

This clone has a count of ten or more. The CDR3 goes on 3 residues after the read ends, and that part is filled in from the germline J gene. V is TRBV12-3 or TRBV12-4 and J is TRBJ2-3, with 10 bases aligning to TRBD2. This CDR3 contains 15 residues. Germline trimming cut 5 bases from V and 1 base from J; bases unmatched to any gene: 3. CDR3 bases read: TGTGCCAGCAGTCCTGGGACTAGCGGCACAGATACG. Translation gives CASSPGTSGTDT. The whole CDR3 region reads CASSPGTSGTDTQYF.

In this sample, this clone turned up many times. With the read ending 3 residues before the CDR3 end, the germline J gene is used to fill in that end. The J gene is TRBJ2-1, the V gene TRBV7-8, with 8 bases identical to TRBD1. The V gene end was trimmed by 1 base and the J gene end by 0 bases; junction bases not matched to a gene: 8. Germline V lookup: CDR1 SGHVS, CDR2 FQNEAQ. This CDR3 spans 18 amino acids. CDR3 sequence reads: CASSLGTGKGSSYNEQFF. The covered CDR3 bases are TGTGCCAGCAGCTTAGGGACAGGGAAAGGGAGCTCCTACAATGAG.

This clone was seen ten or more times. From the germline J gene comes the end of the CDR3, since the read stops 3 residues before it. J is TRBJ2-6 and V is TRBV19; 14 bases line up with TRBD2. The CDR3 length is 17 residues. J lost 1 base, V lost 6 bases, and 2 bases had no gene match. CDR1 is LNHDA, CDR2 SQIVND, per germline (reference sequence). The covered CDR3 bases are TGTGCCAGTAGGAGGACTAGCGGGGGGTCTGGGGCCAACGTC. Residues: CASRRTSGGSGANV. The whole CDR3 protein is CASRRTSGGSGANVLTF.

The table lists this clone with many counts. The CDR3 is cut off 3 residues early in the read; its end comes from the germline J gene. The chain joins TRBV10-3 to TRBJ1-2; maybe TRBD1 (6 bases). V was trimmed by 6 bases and J by 0 bases, leaving 17 bases between them. This CDR3 region has 16 residues. Germline lookup yields CDR1 ENHRY and CDR2 SYGVKD. The DNA read from the CDR3 is TGTGCCATCAGGGAACACACAGGGTCAGCTAACTATGGC. This translates into CAIREHTGSANYG. The whole CDR3 is CAIREHTGSANYGYTF.

This clone was counted at least ten times. With the read ending 3 residues before the CDR3 end, the germline J gene is used to fill in that end. The chain has TRBV30 and TRBJ1-6, with D perhaps matching TRBD1 (5 bases). CDR1 and CDR2 (germline): GTSNPN, SVGIG (reference sequence). This CDR3 contains 15 residues. Trimming removed 2 bases at V and 7 bases at J, with 15 bases between. The CDR3 DNA, read in part, is TGTGCCTGGAGTAGGAGGGGTTTGCAGAATTCACCC. This translates into CAWSRRGLQNSP. The whole CDR3 sequence is CAWSRRGLQNSPLHF.

As for this clone: The sequenced fragment ends 3 residues before the CDR3 boundary, so the rest is inferred from the germline J gene. V is TRBV6-1 and J is TRBJ1-1; TRBD1 matches at 10 bases. J gave up 5 bases and V 4 bases, and 4 bases lay outside the gene matches. The CDR3 has 14 residues. CDR1 and CDR2 (germline): MNHNS, SASEGT. The CDR3 reads CASSVGTGDTEAFF. The part of the CDR3 DNA that was read is TGTGCCAGCAGTGTAGGGACAGGGGATACTGAA.

This clone was recorded many times. The CDR3 is cut off 3 residues early in the read; its end comes from the germline J gene. J is TRBJ1-1 and V is TRBV2; 7 nucleotides agree with TRBD1. This CDR3 comprises 16 residues. The V gene end was trimmed by 3 bases and the J gene end by 4 bases; junction bases not matched to a gene: 11. In germline, CDR1 is SNHLY, CDR2 FYNNEI. CDR3 loop: CASSEGLTGDLTEAFF. The part of the CDR3 DNA that was read is TGTGCCAGCAGTGAGGGGCTAACAGGGGACCTCACTGAA.

This clone was recorded many times. The sequenced fragment ends 3 residues before the CDR3 boundary, so the rest is inferred from the germline J gene. The chain recombines TRBV6-2 or TRBV6-3 with TRBJ1-5; D may be TRBD1 (5 bases). The CDR3 has 17 residues. Per the germline V gene, CDR1 is MNHEY and CDR2 is SVGEGT. Trimming stripped 6 bases from V and 2 bases from J, with 20 bases between. CDR3 in amino acids: CASRIGRRQIGNQPQHF. The CDR3 DNA, read in part, is TGTGCCAGCAGGATCGGGAGGAGACAGATTGGCAATCAGCCC.

This clone appeared many times. From the germline J gene comes the end of the CDR3, since the read stops 3 residues before it. The genes are TRBV4-2 and TRBJ2-2; TRBD1 matches at 7 bases. The germline V gene encodes CDR1 LGHNA and CDR2 YNFKEQ. With 3 bases clipped from V and 5 bases from J, the junction kept 9 bases outside the gene matches. The CDR3 sequence is 16 residues long. CDR3 bases read: TGTGCCAGCAGCCACGAGAACAGGGGATGGACCGGGGAG. It codes for CASSHENRGWTGE. The CDR3 in its entirety is CASSHENRGWTGELFF.

This clone was picked up many times. CDR3 DNA, as far as it was read: TGCAGTGCGTCCGGGACTACTCGTAAAGACCCCTCCTACGAG. It encodes CSASGTTRKDPSYE. The full CDR3 sequence reads CSASGTTRKDPSYEQYF. The rearrangement uses TRBV20-1 and TRBJ2-7, with 7 bases that match TRBD2. The read terminates 3 residues before the CDR3 end, so the remaining end is supplied by the germline J gene. V lost 6 bases, J lost 0 bases, and 17 bases stayed unmatched. The length of the CDR3 is 17 residues. Germline V gene lookup returns CDR1 DFQATT and CDR2 SNEGSKA (reference sequence).

This clone occurred many times. The CDR3 region is CASSRMGGRSSYNEQFF. CDR3 bases read: TGTGCCAGCAGTCGTATGGGGGGGCGCAGCTCCTACAATGAG. This chain uses TRBV2 with TRBJ2-1; possibly TRBD2 for D (7 bases). The DNA ends 3 residues before the CDR3 does, and the rest of the CDR3 is filled in from the germline J gene. This CDR3 comprises 17 residues. The germline V gene has CDR1 SNHLY and CDR2 FYNNEI. V was clipped by 5 bases and J by 0 bases, with 17 bases between them.

This clone was found a few times. The CDR3 goes on 3 residues after the read ends, and that part is filled in from the germline J gene. The chain carries TRBV7-2 and TRBJ2-4; 7 bases align to TRBD1. Germline V gene sequence: CDR1 SGHTA, CDR2 FQGNSA. The CDR3 is made up of 15 amino acids. This CDR3 reads CASSSQTGKGSGQYF. The sequenced part of the CDR3 DNA is TGTGCCAGCAGCTCCCAGACAGGGAAAGGGAGTGGT.

This clone was observed at least ten times. The CDR3 is cut off 3 residues early in the read; its end comes from the germline J gene. The rearrangement joins TRBV29-1 to TRBJ1-1; 10 bases agree with TRBD1. Trimming at V came to 0 bases and at J to 7 bases, leaving 2 bases not matched to a gene. The germline CDR1 and CDR2 sequences are SQVTM and ANQGSEA. The CDR3 runs 13 residues. CDR3 sequence: CSVEDGDRGEAFF. CDR3 DNA (partial): TGCAGCGTTGAAGATGGGGACAGGGGTGAA.

This clone was picked up many times. The read ends 3 residues before the CDR3 terminus; that terminus is restored from the germline J gene. The V and J genes are TRBV6-2 or TRBV6-3 and TRBJ2-5; tentatively, D is TRBD2 (6 bases). CDR3 length: 16 residues. V was cut by 6 bases and J by 4 bases, with 21 bases left in between. Germline CDR1 MNHEY, CDR2 SVGEGT. The CDR3 protein is CASRPGRDFIGETQYF. The sequenced part of the CDR3 DNA is TGTGCCAGCAGGCCGGGCCGGGACTTCATAGGAGAGACC.

This clone was counted many times. The CDR3 sequence is CASSLQAGKTDTQYF. CDR3 DNA, as far as it was read: TGTGCCAGTAGTCTACAAGCGGGAAAAACAGATACG. The J gene is TRBJ2-3, the V gene TRBV19; 7 nucleotides match TRBD2. The CDR3 end lies 3 residues beyond the end of the read and is filled in from the germline J gene. Germline V CDR1 and CDR2: LNHDA, SQIVND (reference sequence). The V gene end was trimmed by 5 bases and the J gene end by 3 bases; junction bases not matched to a gene: 8. This CDR3 region has 15 residues.

The sample holds many counts of this clone. The CDR3 goes on 3 residues after the read ends, and that part is filled in from the germline J gene. The rearrangement joins TRBV2 to TRBJ2-7; weak D call: TRBD1 (6 bases). CDR1 is SNHLY and CDR2 is FYNNEI in the germline V gene. Trimming stripped 6 bases from V and 4 bases from J, with 19 bases between. The CDR3 has 15 amino acids. The CDR3 sequence is CASRGTGSGYYEQYF. Partial CDR3 DNA: TGTGCCAGCAGGGGAACAGGGAGTGGCTATTACGAG.

In this sample, this clone turned up many times. The CDR3 is cut off 3 residues early in the read; its end comes from the germline J gene. This chain uses TRBV5-1 with TRBJ2-3; 7 nucleotides agree with TRBD2. The J segment lost 1 base and the V segment lost 0 bases, leaving 5 bases of the junction unmatched. Germline-derived CDR1 and CDR2 are SGHRS and YFSETQ. The CDR3 is 16 amino acids. The CDR3 sequence is CASSLGIGLGTDTQYF. The covered CDR3 bases are TGCGCCAGCAGCTTGGGTATCGGACTAGGCACAGATACG.

The table lists this clone with many counts. The missing CDR3 end, 3 residues past where the read stops, is filled in from the germline J gene. Other DNA sequences in this specimen translate into the identical CDR3. The genes are TRBV5-4 and TRBJ1-2, with D hard to call. CDR1 is SGHNT, CDR2 YYREEE, per germline (reference sequence). Trimming shortened V by 4 bases and J by 4 bases, and 11 bases separated the two germline ends. The CDR3 extends over 13 amino acids. The CDR3 bases that were read are TGTGCCAGCAGCATTGACACCGTCTATGGC. As protein: CASSIDTVYG. The entire CDR3 protein reads CASSIDTVYGYTF.

This clone occurred many times. The CDR3 is cut off 3 residues early in the read; its end comes from the germline J gene. The V call is TRBV6-2 or TRBV6-3, the J call TRBJ2-3, with 7 nucleotides matching TRBD2. V was pared by 0 bases and J by 4 bases, with 10 bases of the junction left unmatched. From germline, CDR1 is MNHEY and CDR2 SVGEGT. The CDR3 totals 17 residues. The sequenced part of the CDR3 DNA is TGTGCCAGCAGTTACTCCGTCCCTAGCGGATCCTCAGATACG. Its protein is CASSYSVPSGSSDT. The whole CDR3 sequence is CASSYSVPSGSSDTQYF.

This clone was counted ten times or more. The CDR3 is cut off 3 residues early in the read; its end comes from the germline J gene. V and J are TRBV20-1 and TRBJ2-3; 13 positions agree with TRBD2. V was clipped by 3 bases and J by 5 bases; unmatched bases: 8. Looked up from germline, CDR1 is DFQATT and CDR2 is SNEGSKA (reference sequence). The CDR3 sequence is 16 residues long. The CDR3 is CSARRTSGSPGDTQYF. Partial CDR3 DNA: TGCAGTGCTAGGCGGACTAGCGGGAGTCCAGGAGATACG.

This clone was observed a few times. Sequencing ends 3 residues short of the CDR3 end; the germline J gene provides the rest. The chain links TRBV11-3 to TRBJ2-7, with TRBD1 as a possible D gene (6 bases). From germline, CDR1 is SGHNT and CDR2 YENEEA. Trimming shortened V by 5 bases and J by 0 bases, and 14 bases separated the two germline ends. The CDR3 totals 15 residues. The CDR3 bases that were read are TGTGCCAGCAGCGGACAGAACTTCCCCTCCTACGAG. It translates to CASSGQNFPSYE. The entire CDR3 is CASSGQNFPSYEQYF.

This clone was counted many times. Sequencing ends 3 residues short of the CDR3 end; the germline J gene provides the rest. The chain carries TRBV7-8 and TRBJ1-3; the D gene is possibly TRBD1 (5 bases). The CDR3 covers 17 residues. Germline V CDR1 and CDR2: SGHVS, FQNEAQ. V lost 5 bases and J lost 4, with 21 bases in between. CDR3 DNA, as far as it was read: TGTGCCAGCAGCCCGCTGGATTTAGGGGCGCAAGGAAACACC. It yields the protein CASSPLDLGAQGNT. The full-length CDR3 reads as CASSPLDLGAQGNTIYF.

This clone appeared many times. The observed sequence ends 3 residues before the CDR3 terminus, with the missing tail filled in from the germline J gene. The chain recombines TRBV6-4 with TRBJ2-2; possible D gene TRBD1, 6 bases. V was pared by 4 bases and J by 1 base, with 7 bases between. CDR3 size: 14 residues. The V gene's germline CDR1 is MRHNA and CDR2 SNTAGT. CDR3: CASSVDRNTGELFF. The sequenced CDR3 bases are TGTGCCAGCAGTGTGGACAGGAACACCGGGGAG.

This clone was picked up many times. The CDR3 end falls 3 residues outside the read, so it is completed with the germline J gene. The chain joins TRBV4-1 to TRBJ2-5; D might be TRBD1 (5 bases). The CDR3 extends over 13 amino acids. Germline loops: CDR1 MGHRA, CDR2 YSYEKL. Trimming removed 3 bases at V and 4 bases at J, with 9 bases between. The CDR3 sequence: CASSQQGTETQYF. The DNA read from the CDR3 is TGCGCCAGCAGCCAGCAGGGAACAGAGACC.

This clone occurred many times. From the germline J gene comes the end of the CDR3, since the read stops 3 residues before it. V is TRBV7-2 and J is TRBJ1-1; D uncertain. Trimming cost V 11 bases and J 0 bases, with 13 bases left between them. The CDR3 is made up of 13 amino acids. Germline-derived CDR1 and CDR2 are SGHTA and FQGNSA. The sequenced part of the CDR3 DNA is TGTGCCTCGGCGGAGACGGTGAACACTGAA. The encoded protein is CASAETVNTE. The whole CDR3 is CASAETVNTEAFF.